This TCR beta chain was recovered during a study of breast tumors, draining lymph nodes, adjacent tissues. Study-level points and caveats: Compared with lymph nodes, tumors were less diverse; compared with nontumor tissue, more. Findings are consistent with lymph node origin and intratumoral expansion of most tumor T cells. Data only fit, rather than demonstrated, lymph node origin of most tumor T cells.

This clonotype was recorded many times. Its matching antigen is unknown. Breast cancer patients provided tissue from their axillary draining lymph nodes. TCRdb re-called the multiplex PCR reads with MiXCR, one entry per CDR3 protein. The repertoire holds under 250,000 distinct CDR3 sequences, with about 30% as singletons. The germline V gene encodes CDR1 SGHRS and CDR2 YFSETQ. V was pared by 3 bases and J by 9 bases, with 11 bases of the junction left unmatched. This CDR3 contains 15 residues. The chain uses TRBV5-1 and TRBJ2-1; 8 bases agree with TRBD2. The clonotype was recovered from a female donor with breast cancer. Some clones in this sample may be carry-over from other donors' samples. The specimen sequenced was axillary lymph node tissue. DNA for the CDR3: TGCGCCAGCAGCTACTCCGGGACTAGTTCCAGTGAGCAGTTCTTC. This sequence encodes CASSYSGTSSSEQFF.